This T cell receptor beta chain originates from a study of Graves' ophthalmopathy and Graves' hyperthyroidism. The V and J ends lost 3 bases and 1 base, in that order; junction bases with no gene match: 5. The CDR3 consists of 16 residues. Germline values: CDR1 ENHRY, CDR2 SYGVKD. Study conclusions and caveats: Blood also harbored most expanded thyroid clonotypes above 0.001 frequency. Ophthalmopathy progression prediction by the model yielded a sensitivity of more than 60% and a specificity of approximately 72%.

Amplification of TCR beta CDR3 regions used RNA transcripts. First-round RT-PCR relied on HTBI primers, and a second-round multiplex PCR came next. MiXCR, applied by TCRdb to the multiplex PCR reads, yields one record per CDR3 protein. The sample consists of a few hundred thousand distinct CDR3 sequences, around 17% of them appearing once. Ophthalmopathy cases showed moderate-to-severe activity, scoring CAS ≥3 and NOSPECS ≥4, with duration under 3 months. Pregnant or lactating patients and those with other autoimmune diseases or uncontrolled infections were excluded. This clonotype was seen repeatedly, ten times or more. Its cognate antigen is unknown.

The sequenced material came from peripheral blood. The rearrangement joins TRBV10-3 to TRBJ2-2, with 7 bases that match TRBD1. This receptor was obtained from a woman under 30 with Graves' ophthalmopathy. The CDR3 bases are TGTGCCATCAGTGATTCGAGGACAGGGAACACCGGGGAGCTGTTTTTT. It encodes CAISDSRTGNTGELFF.